What follows is one T cell receptor beta chain and its context. Its antigen is currently unknown. This sample is part of a study of T cells in Graves' hyperthyroidism and ophthalmopathy. Study-wide results and limits: Within blood appeared most thyroid clonotypes that had expanded above 0.001. The model forecast ophthalmopathy, anticipating it by a median approximately 6.2 months before onset.

Absent ophthalmopathy progression within 18 months defined stable Graves' hyperthyroidism. Uncontrolled infection, other autoimmune disease, pregnancy or lactation disqualified patients from enrolment. Amplification of TCR beta CDR3 regions was performed using RNA transcripts as template. TCR CDR3 underwent first-round RT-PCR with the HTBI primer set. TCRdb independently ran MiXCR on the multiplex PCR reads; one entry per CDR3 protein. Of more than 550,000 distinct CDR3 sequences detected, approximately 15% appear once; the ten largest clones hold roughly 16%. Germline assignment: CDR1 SGHRS and CDR2 YFSETQ. Trimming stripped 0 bases from V and 4 bases from J, with 14 bases between. This CDR3 contains 15 residues.

The sequence was obtained from a man aged 45-65 years with Graves' hyperthyroidism. The V gene is TRBV5-1, the J gene TRBJ2-7; D is tentatively TRBD1 or TRBD2 (5 bases each). Sequencing was performed on blood. The CDR3 region has the DNA TGCGCCAGCAGCTTGGGGGGGAACGGAGAGTACGAGCAGTACTTC. Translating it yields CASSLGGNGEYEQYF.